The 27 T cell receptor beta chains listed next were all sequenced from one sample in a study of T cells in Graves' hyperthyroidism and ophthalmopathy. What was amplified from RNA transcripts were TCR beta CDR3 regions. A first-round RT-PCR of the TCR CDR3 used the HTBI primer set. TCRdb re-analysed the multiplex PCR reads in MiXCR, keeping a single row per CDR3 protein. The sample has about 380,000 distinct CDR3 sequences; about 18% are singletons. The source material was blood. Receptors originate from a young man with Graves' ophthalmopathy.

This sequence joins TRBV3-1 and TRBJ2-3; D might be TRBD2 (5 bases). The length of the CDR3 is 13 residues. CDR1 is LGHDT, CDR2 YNNKEL, per germline (reference sequence). Trimming pared 2 bases from V and 7 bases from J, leaving 10 bases between. CDR3 sequence: CASSQRGGNTQYF. CDR3 nucleotide sequence: TGTGCCAGCAGCCAACGCGGAGGAAATACGCAGTATTTT.

This clonotype has at least ten counts. The genes are TRBV7-8 and TRBJ1-2; 7 bases align to TRBD1. Per the germline V gene, CDR1 is SGHVS and CDR2 is FQNEAQ. Unmatched junction bases numbered 7, after V lost 5 bases and J lost 4 bases. The CDR3 consists of 14 residues. CDR3 protein: CASSIGGAGYGYTF. The CDR3 DNA reads TGTGCCAGCAGCATAGGGGGCGCAGGCTATGGCTACACCTTC. The full variable domain, completed using reference TRBV7-8 and TRBJ1-2, is GAGVSQSPRYKVAKRGQDVALRCDPISGHVSLFWYQQALGQGPEFLTYFQNEAQLDKSGLPSDRFFAERPEGSVSTLKIQRTQQEDSAVYLCASSIGGAGYGYTFGSGTRLTVV.

Concerning this clonotype itself: A much larger clone lies a single base off, so this may be a read error. This sequence joins TRBV12-3 or TRBV12-4 and TRBJ1-2, with TRBD1 matching over 8 bases. This CDR3 contains 13 residues. V was pared by 10 bases and J by 6 bases, with 10 bases of the junction left unmatched. The CDR3 protein is CATYRTGRNGYTF. The CDR3 DNA follows: TGTGCCACCTACCGGACAGGGAGGAATGGCTACACCTTC.

The chain combines TRBV9 with TRBJ2-6; D unresolved. The CDR3 runs to 18 residues. With 0 bases removed from V and 0 bases from J, the gap between germline ends came to 13 bases. CDR1 and CDR2 from the germline V gene are SGDLS and YYNGEE. The CDR3 loop reads CASSVAAWRDSGANVLTF. The CDR3 DNA is TGTGCCAGCAGCGTAGCTGCGTGGAGAGACTCTGGGGCCAACGTCCTGACTTTC. The variable domain in full, completed from reference TRBV9 and TRBJ2-6, reads DSGVTQTPKHLITATGQRVTLRCSPRSGDLSVYWYQQSLDQGLQFLIQYYNGEERAKGNILERFSAQQFPDLHSELNLSSLELGDSALYFCASSVAAWRDSGANVLTFGAGSRLTVL.

The table lists this clonotype with many counts. The chain combines TRBV5-1 with TRBJ2-1; 8 bases agree with TRBD1. The CDR3 has 15 amino acids. V shed 0 bases, J shed 8 bases, and the junction held 7 bases outside the gene matches. From germline, CDR1 is SGHRS and CDR2 YFSETQ. CDR3 nucleotides: TGCGCCAGCAGCTTGGGTTCAGGGGGCAGCTATGAGCAGTTCTTC. It translates to CASSLGSGGSYEQFF.

The V gene is TRBV18, the J gene TRBJ2-1, with D perhaps TRBD1 (5 bases). Germline CDR1 and CDR2: KGHSH and LQKENI. The ends were cut back, 4 bases at V and 0 bases at J, with 16 bases in the middle. The CDR3 is made up of 17 amino acids. CDR3 DNA: TGTGCCAGCTCACTCACGGTTCAGGGCAGCTCCTACAATGAGCAGTTCTTC. Protein: CASSLTVQGSSYNEQFF.

Ten or more counts support this clonotype. The chain has TRBV7-2 and TRBJ2-5, with 13 bases that match TRBD2. CDR1 and CDR2 from the germline V gene are SGHTA and FQGNSA. V lost 5 bases, J lost 1 base, and 1 base stayed unmatched. This CDR3 has 15 residues. CDR3 sequence (DNA): TGTGCCAGCAGCCGACTAGCGGGGGGCCAAGAGACCCAGTACTTC. Amino acids: CASSRLAGGQETQYF.

The genes are TRBV7-8 and TRBJ1-1; possible D gene TRBD1, 5 bases. CDR1 and CDR2 from the germline V gene are SGHVS and FQNEAQ. The CDR3 is 11 residues long. V was cut by 3 bases and J by 11 bases, with 10 bases left in between. The CDR3 DNA follows: TGTGCCAGCAGCTTGGGGGGTTTGGCTTTCTTT. Encoded protein: CASSLGGLAFF.

The rearrangement joins TRBV6-1 to TRBJ2-1; 9 nucleotides line up with TRBD2. CDR1 MNHNS and CDR2 SASEGT come from the germline V gene. Losses at the gene ends were 6 bases for V and 8 bases for J; bases not matched to a gene: 17. This CDR3 has 17 amino acids. The CDR3 is CASRRGGAGGGSHEQFF. The CDR3 DNA reads TGTGCCAGCAGACGAGGGGGAGCGGGGGGCGGGAGCCATGAGCAGTTCTTC.

Notes on this clonotype: The germline gene is not matched at one end of the junction; a read error may be the cause. The chain carries TRBV6-4 and TRBJ2-2; D possibly matches TRBD1 or TRBD2 (5 bases each). This CDR3 comprises 16 residues. Per the germline V gene, CDR1 is MRHNA and CDR2 is SNTAGT. CDR3 sequence: CASSDSGTSSTGELFF. The CDR3 coding sequence is TGCGCCAGCAGTGACTCGGGGACCTCGAGCACCGGGGAGCTGTTTTTT.

The gene calls are TRBV2 and TRBJ1-4, with 8 bases aligning to TRBD1. The V and J ends lost 7 bases and 8 bases, in that order; junction bases with no gene match: 15. This CDR3 has 16 amino acids. Germline values: CDR1 SNHLY, CDR2 FYNNEI. The CDR3 sequence is CASTSYDGTGREKLFF. DNA for the CDR3: TGTGCCAGCACCTCCTACGACGGGACAGGCCGCGAAAAACTGTTTTTT.

The chain links TRBV19 to TRBJ1-2, with D possibly TRBD1 on 5 matching bases. The CDR3 loop spans 17 amino acids. Germline V gene lookup returns CDR1 LNHDA and CDR2 SQIVND (reference sequence). The V and J ends lost 6 bases and 4 bases respectively, with 24 bases between them. Written as DNA, the CDR3 is TGTGCCAGTAGCCCTCTCGCCGCGGGGACGGACATCTATGGCTACACCTTC. This codes for CASSPLAAGTDIYGYTF.

This clonotype is a singleton in its sample. Relative to the germline gene, one junction end is altered; a read error may explain this. The V gene is TRBV9, the J gene TRBJ2-2, with 8 bases aligning to TRBD2. CDR1 is SGDLS, CDR2 YYNGEE, per germline. The CDR3 consists of 15 residues. In nucleotides, the CDR3 is TGTGCCAGCAGCGCGGGGGGGGGGAACACCGGGGAGCTATTTTTT. It is translated as CASSAGGGNTGELFF.

This sequence joins TRBV12-3 or TRBV12-4 and TRBJ1-5; 9 nucleotides agree with TRBD1. V shed 7 bases and J 8 bases; nucleotides not matched to a gene: 9. The CDR3 extends over 14 amino acids. The CDR3 sequence: CASTRGTGYEPQHF. The CDR3 nucleotides read TGTGCCAGCACCCGTGGGACAGGGTATGAGCCCCAGCATTTT.

On this clonotype itself: A single base separates this from a much larger clone, so it may be a read error. The V gene is TRBV18, the J gene TRBJ2-5; D may be TRBD1 or TRBD2 (6 bases each). Germline CDR1 KGHSH, CDR2 LQKENI. This CDR3 has 13 residues. Trimming removed 5 bases from V and 5 bases from J, with 12 bases in between. CDR3 amino acids: CASSTGARETQYF. In DNA, the CDR3 is TGTGCCAGCTCAACGGGGGCACGGGAGACCCAGTACTTC.

Regarding this clonotype: This sequence may be a read error, since a much larger clone differs from it by one base. J is TRBJ2-1 and V is TRBV6-1; the D is unclear. The V end lost 6 bases, the J end lost 3 bases, and 6 bases lay between the germline ends. The CDR3 is 12 residues long. Germline V CDR1 and CDR2: MNHNS, SASEGT. In DNA, the CDR3 is TGTGCCAGCAGCCCCCACTACAATGAGCAGTTCTTC. Its translation is CASSPHYNEQFF.

This clonotype was detected only a few times. The chain combines TRBV20-1 with TRBJ1-2; D is uncertain. The CDR3 spans 14 residues. The germline V gene encodes CDR1 DFQATT and CDR2 SNEGSKA (reference sequence). Trimming took 1 base from V and 8 from J, leaving 17 bases between them. Here the CDR3 reads CSARGQSEPGGYTF. The CDR3 DNA follows: TGCAGTGCTAGAGGGCAGAGTGAGCCGGGGGGCTACACCTTC.

This clonotype was counted ten times or more. DNA for the CDR3: TGTGCCACCAGTGATTATGGGGGGGGAGCGAACACCGGGGAGCTGTTTTTT. It yields the protein CATSDYGGGANTGELFF. The chain recombines TRBV24-1 with TRBJ2-2; 7 positions agree with TRBD2. After removal of 2 bases from V and 0 bases from J, the junction contained 5 bases not matched to a gene. The germline CDR1 and CDR2 sequences are KGHDR and SFDVKD. The CDR3 sequence is 17 residues long.

Many counts were recorded for this clonotype. V is TRBV7-3 and J is TRBJ2-2; D not certain. This CDR3 is built from 14 residues. Trimming took off 4 bases at V and 1 base at J, with 7 bases between the two ends. Germline V gene data show CDR1 as SGHTA and CDR2 as FQGTGA. In DNA, the CDR3 is TGTGCCAGCAGCTCGCACCAGAACACCGGGGAGCTGTTTTTT. Amino acids: CASSSHQNTGELFF.

This sequence joins TRBV24-1 and TRBJ2-1; TRBD2 matches at 11 bases. The junction had 3 bases not matched to a gene; V was cut back by 4 bases and J by 8 bases. This CDR3 is built from 14 residues. Germline V gene data show CDR1 as KGHDR and CDR2 as SFDVKD. In DNA, the CDR3 is TGTGCCACCAGTGACACTAGCGGGGGACATGAGCAGTTCTTC. Encoded protein: CATSDTSGGHEQFF.

The CDR3, as DNA: TGTGCCAGCAGTTCTGCGGACAGGGATCAGCCCCAGCATTTT. It yields the protein CASSSADRDQPQHF. The chain has TRBV27 and TRBJ1-5, with 8 bases aligning to TRBD1. The CDR3 spans 14 residues. Germline CDR1 is MNHEY and CDR2 is SMNVEV (reference sequence). V lost 4 bases, J lost 5 bases, and 4 bases stayed unmatched.

The chain uses TRBV4-3 and TRBJ2-1; TRBD2 agrees at 8 bases. The junction had 6 bases not matched to a gene; V was cut back by 1 base and J by 7 bases. The germline V gene has CDR1 LGHNA and CDR2 YSLEER. The CDR3 is 15 residues long. CDR3 in amino acids: CASSQGSGNANEQFF. The CDR3 DNA reads TGCGCCAGCAGCCAAGGTAGCGGGAATGCAAATGAGCAGTTCTTC.

The V gene is TRBV12-3 or TRBV12-4, the J gene TRBJ2-6, with D perhaps assigned TRBD1 or TRBD2 (5 bases each). The CDR3 has 17 residues. Trimming stripped 6 bases from V and 2 bases from J, with 17 bases between. The CDR3 sequence is CASRGTFWATGANVLTF. The DNA of the CDR3 is TGTGCCAGCAGAGGGACCTTTTGGGCCACTGGGGCCAACGTCCTGACTTTC.

V and J are TRBV11-2 and TRBJ2-5, with D possibly called TRBD1 or TRBD2 (7 bases each). Trimming took off 2 bases at V and 2 bases at J, with 36 bases between the two ends. Germline CDR1 reads SGHAT; CDR2 reads FQNNGV. The CDR3 runs to 23 residues. CDR3: CASSLPRLGILGTIRGGQETQYF. The CDR3 coding sequence is TGTGCCAGCAGCTTACCCCGGTTGGGCATACTAGGGACTATCAGGGGGGGTCAAGAGACCCAGTACTTC.

This clonotype has ten or more counts. The chain recombines TRBV11-2 with TRBJ1-1; unclear D gene. Germline-derived CDR1 and CDR2 are SGHAT and FQNNGV. V lost 0 bases, J lost 1 base, and 6 bases lay in between. The CDR3 totals 14 residues. CDR3 amino acids: CASSLDLRNTEAFF. The CDR3 DNA reads TGTGCCAGCAGCTTAGATCTTAGGAACACTGAAGCTTTCTTT.

This clonotype was detected only once. This may be a read error: a much more frequent sequence differs by one nucleotide. This chain links TRBV12-3 or TRBV12-4 with TRBJ1-1, with D perhaps matching TRBD1 (5 bases). The CDR3 has 12 amino acids. The CDR3 nucleotides are TGTGTCAGCAGTCTAGGGAGGACAGAAGCTTTCTTT. Protein product: CVSSLGRTEAFF.

This clonotype was seen ten or more times. The chain joins TRBV12-3 or TRBV12-4 to TRBJ1-1; TRBD1 matches at 7 bases. V shed 8 bases and J 5 bases; nucleotides not matched to a gene: 11. The CDR3 covers 14 residues. This chain's CDR3 is CASVNVDRETEAFF. The CDR3 DNA is TGTGCCAGCGTCAACGTCGACAGGGAGACTGAAGCTTTCTTT.